This TCR beta chain emerged from a study of cytomegalovirus exposure and HLA in healthy donors. V was clipped by 3 bases and J by 2 bases, with 5 bases between them. The CDR3 is made up of 12 amino acids. Germline CDR1 is MDHEN and CDR2 is SYDVKM. Generated by immunoSEQ multiplex PCR, the TCRdb table keeps only in-frame clones and is missing some. The sample includes hundreds of thousands of clones, just over 85% of them seen just once. The receptor comes from a woman between 18 and 29 years old in good health and CMV-seronegative. The chain couples TRBV28 to TRBJ2-7; D is uncertain. Sequencing was performed on PBMCs. The CDR3 coding sequence is TGTGCCAGCAGTTTTCTAGCCTACGAGCAGTACTTC. The encoded protein is CASSFLAYEQYF.